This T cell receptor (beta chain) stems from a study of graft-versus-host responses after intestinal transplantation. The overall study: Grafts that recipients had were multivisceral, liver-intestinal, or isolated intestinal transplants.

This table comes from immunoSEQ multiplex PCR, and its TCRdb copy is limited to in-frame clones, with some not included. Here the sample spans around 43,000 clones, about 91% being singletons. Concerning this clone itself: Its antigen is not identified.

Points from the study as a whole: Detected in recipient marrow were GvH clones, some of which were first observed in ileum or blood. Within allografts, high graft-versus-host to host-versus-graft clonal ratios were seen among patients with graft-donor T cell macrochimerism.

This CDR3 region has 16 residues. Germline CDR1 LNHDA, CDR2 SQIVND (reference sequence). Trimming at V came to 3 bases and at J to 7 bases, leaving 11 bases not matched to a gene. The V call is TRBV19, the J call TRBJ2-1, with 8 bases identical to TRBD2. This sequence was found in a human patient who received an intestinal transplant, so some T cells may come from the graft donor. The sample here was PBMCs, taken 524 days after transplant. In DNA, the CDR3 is TGTGCCAGTAGTATTGGACGAAGCGGGAGAAGTAATGAGCAGTTCTTC. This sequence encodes CASSIGRSGRSNEQFF.